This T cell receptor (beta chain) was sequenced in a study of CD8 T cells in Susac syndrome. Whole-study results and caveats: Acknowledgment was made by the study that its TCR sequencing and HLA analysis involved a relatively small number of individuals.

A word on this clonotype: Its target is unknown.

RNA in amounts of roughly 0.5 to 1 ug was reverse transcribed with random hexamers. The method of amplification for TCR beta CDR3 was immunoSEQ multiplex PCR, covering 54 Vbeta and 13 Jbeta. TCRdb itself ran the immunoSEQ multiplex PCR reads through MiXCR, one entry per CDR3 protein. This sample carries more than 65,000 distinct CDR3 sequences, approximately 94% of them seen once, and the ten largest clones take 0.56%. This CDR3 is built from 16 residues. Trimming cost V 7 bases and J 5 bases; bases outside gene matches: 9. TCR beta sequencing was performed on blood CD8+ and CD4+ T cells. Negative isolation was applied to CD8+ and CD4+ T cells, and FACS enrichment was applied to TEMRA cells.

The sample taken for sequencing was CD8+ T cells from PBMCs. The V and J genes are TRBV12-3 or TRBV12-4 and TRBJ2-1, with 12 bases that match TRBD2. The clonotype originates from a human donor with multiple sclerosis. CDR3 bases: TGTGCCAGCACCGGAGGACTAGCGGGAATCGACAATGAGCAGTTCTTC. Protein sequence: CASTGGLAGIDNEQFF.